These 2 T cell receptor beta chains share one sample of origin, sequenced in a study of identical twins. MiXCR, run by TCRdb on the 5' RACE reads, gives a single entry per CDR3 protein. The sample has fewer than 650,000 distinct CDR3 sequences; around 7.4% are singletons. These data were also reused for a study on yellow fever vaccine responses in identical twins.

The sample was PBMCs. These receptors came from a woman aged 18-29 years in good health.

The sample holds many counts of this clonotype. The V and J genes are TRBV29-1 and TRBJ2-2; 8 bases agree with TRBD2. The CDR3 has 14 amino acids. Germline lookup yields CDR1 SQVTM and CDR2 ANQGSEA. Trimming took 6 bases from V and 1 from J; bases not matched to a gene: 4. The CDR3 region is CSVTSGENTGELFF. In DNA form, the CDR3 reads TGCAGCGTAACTAGCGGAGAGAACACCGGGGAGCTGTTTTTT.

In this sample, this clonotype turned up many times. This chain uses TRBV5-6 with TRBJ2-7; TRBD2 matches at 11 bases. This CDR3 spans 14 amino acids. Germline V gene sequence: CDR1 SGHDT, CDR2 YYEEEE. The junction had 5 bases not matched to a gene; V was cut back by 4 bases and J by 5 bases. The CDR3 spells CASSLSGRVHEQYF. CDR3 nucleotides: TGTGCCAGCAGCCTTAGCGGGAGGGTACACGAGCAGTACTTC.